The rows below give T cell receptor beta chains drawn from one sample of a study of blood T cell repertoires in COVID-19. Sequencing used immunoSEQ multiplex PCR; TCRdb keeps in-frame clones, though not all of them. The data show fewer than 350,000 clones, less than 85% seen once. The sample comprised PBMCs or T cells enriched from blood (not recorded which). Receptor source: a woman in her 30s who had been exposed to COVID-19. CDR3s include the opening cysteine and the closing phenylalanine or tryptophan. Each record gives: V gene, clone size, CDR3 length, J gene, D gene, CDR3 protein, CDR3 DNA. The D gene is left open where the match is weak. Size values are once, few and many counts, or a class for expanded clones, and some rows have none.

TRBV6-5	once	11	TRBJ2-7	-	CASSQGAEQYF	TGTGCCAGCAGCCAGGGTGCCGAGCAGTACTTC
TRBV5-4	-	16	TRBJ2-1	TRBD2	CASSFGLAGGENEQFF	TGTGCCAGCAGCTTTGGACTAGCGGGGGGAGAAAATGAGCAGTTCTTC
TRBV28	-	14	TRBJ2-5	-	CASSFGQGMETQYF	TGTGCCAGCAGTTTCGGGCAGGGGATGGAGACCCAGTACTTC
TRBV28	once	16	TRBJ1-6	-	CASSPPGRGLSSPLHF	TGTGCCAGCAGCCCTCCGGGACGGGGACTCAGCTCACCCCTCCACTTT
TRBV4-1	-	16	TRBJ1-2	TRBD1	CASSRGGTGLNYGYTF	TGCGCCAGCAGCCGAGGCGGGACAGGCCTAAATTATGGCTACACCTTC
TRBV20-1	-	14	TRBJ2-3	-	CSASMATITDTQYF	TGCAGTGCTAGTATGGCAACTATAACAGATACGCAGTATTTT
TRBV27	-	14	TRBJ1-3	TRBD1	CASSPTGGGNTIYF	TGTGCCAGCAGTCCGACAGGGGGTGGAAACACCATATATTTT
TRBV11-3	once	15	TRBJ2-1	TRBD2	CASSSVGLAGSEQFF	TGTGCCAGCAGCTCAGTGGGACTAGCGGGAAGTGAGCAGTTCTTC
TRBV6-1	once	16	TRBJ1-3	TRBD1	CASSAQDRVRGNTIYF	TGTGCCAGCAGTGCCCAGGACAGGGTGAGAGGAAACACCATATATTTT
TRBV9	-	15	TRBJ2-3	-	CASSVEKLDLDTQYF	TGTGCCAGCAGCGTAGAGAAACTAGATCTGGATACGCAGTATTTT
TRBV5-8	-	13	TRBJ1-2	-	CASRRKDLYGYTF	TGTGCCAGCCGCAGGAAAGATCTATACGGCTACACCTTC
TRBV6-5	-	14	TRBJ1-2	-	CASSLRSEPYGYTF	TGTGCCAGCAGTCTCCGGAGCGAACCCTATGGCTACACCTTC
TRBV7-2	-	16	TRBJ2-5	TRBD1	CASSLLGQGARETQYF	TGTGCCAGCAGCTTATTGGGACAGGGGGCTCGAGAGACCCAGTACTTC
TRBV5-1	-	14	TRBJ1-1	-	CASSFERDGTEAFF	TGCGCCAGCAGCTTTGAGCGAGACGGCACTGAAGCTTTCTTT
TRBV28	-	16	TRBJ1-3	-	CASSPFGHLSGNTIYF	TGTGCCAGCAGCCCTTTCGGACACCTCTCTGGAAACACCATATATTTT
TRBV10-3	-	15	TRBJ1-5	-	CAISPREGSNQPQHF	TGTGCCATCAGCCCTCGGGAAGGCAGCAATCAGCCCCAGCATTTT
TRBV11-3	once	15	TRBJ2-1	TRBD2	CASSLGGRVANEQFF	TGTGCCAGCAGCTTAGGTGGGAGGGTAGCCAATGAGCAGTTCTTC
TRBV6-5	-	14	TRBJ2-2	-	CASSYSRNTGELFF	TGTGCCAGCAGTTACTCCAGAAACACCGGGGAGCTGTTTTTT
TRBV2	-	10	TRBJ1-2	-	CASMQGGYTF	TGTGCCAGCATGCAGGGAGGCTACACCTTC
TRBV19	once	13	TRBJ2-7	TRBD2	CASSGLTSYEQYF	TGTGCCAGTTCGGGACTAACTTCCTACGAGCAGTACTTC
TRBV7-9	-	14	TRBJ1-1	-	CASSLSLRITEAFF	TGTGCCAGCAGCTTGTCCCTGAGGATAACTGAAGCTTTCTTT
TRBV27	once	19	TRBJ2-3	TRBD2	CASSRGRPLAAHVTDTQYF	TGTGCCAGCAGTCGTGGTCGGCCCCTAGCGGCTCATGTCACAGATACGCAGTATTTT
TRBV19	-	13	TRBJ1-2	-	CASRGRGSYGYTF	TGTGCCAGTAGAGGGCGGGGTTCCTATGGCTACACCTTC
TRBV29-1	-	12	TRBJ2-5	TRBD1	CSVQGGVETQYF	TGCAGCGTTCAAGGGGGCGTGGAGACCCAGTACTTC
TRBV3-1/TRBV3-2	-	15	TRBJ1-1	-	CASSQGRGMNTEAFF	TGTGCCAGCAGCCAAGGAAGGGGCATGAACACTGAAGCTTTCTTT
TRBV19	-	17	TRBJ1-4	TRBD1	CASRGTGSKSANEKLFF	TGTGCCAGTAGAGGGACAGGGTCAAAATCAGCTAATGAAAAACTGTTTTTT
TRBV7-3	-	13	TRBJ1-5	-	CASSVNEGQPQHF	TGTGCCAGCAGCGTTAATGAGGGCCAGCCCCAGCATTTT
TRBV5-6	few	14	TRBJ2-7	TRBD1	CASSDRDSPYEQYF	TGTGCCAGCAGCGATCGGGACAGCCCCTACGAGCAGTACTTC